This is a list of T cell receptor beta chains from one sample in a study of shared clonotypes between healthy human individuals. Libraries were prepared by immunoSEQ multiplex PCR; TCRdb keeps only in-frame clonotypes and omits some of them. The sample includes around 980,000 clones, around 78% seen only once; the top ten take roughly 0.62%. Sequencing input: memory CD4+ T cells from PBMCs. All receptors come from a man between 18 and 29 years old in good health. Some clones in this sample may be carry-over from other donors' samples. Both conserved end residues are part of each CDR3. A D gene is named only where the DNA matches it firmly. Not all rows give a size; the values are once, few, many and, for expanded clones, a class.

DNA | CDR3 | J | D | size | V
TGTGCCAGCAGCTCCGGGACTAGCGGGAGTTGGAATGAGCAGTTCTTC | CASSSGTSGSWNEQFF | TRBJ2-1 | TRBD2 | . | TRBV5-8
TGTGCCAGCAGCCAAGTATCCCTAGCGGGAGATTCGTGGGAGCAGTACTTC | CASSQVSLAGDSWEQYF | TRBJ2-7 | TRBD2 | once | TRBV4-2
TGTGCCAGCTCACCGCAGGGCCAGGCTGCAGATACGCAGTATTTT | CASSPQGQAADTQYF | TRBJ2-3 | . | . | TRBV18
TGCGCCAGCAGCTTAGGGGGGCGATCAGACTACGAGCAGTACTTC | CASSLGGRSDYEQYF | TRBJ2-7 | . | . | TRBV5-1
TGTGCCAGCAGCTCTGTCAGGGGCTCTGGAAACACCATATATTTT | CASSSVRGSGNTIYF | TRBJ1-3 | . | . | TRBV5-6
TGTGCCAGCAGCTACCGGGACGGAACGTCCTTC | CASSYRDGTSF | TRBJ2-7 | . | many | TRBV5-6
TGTGCCAGCAGCGTAGACGGGGCCCTTTACTATGGCTACACCTTC | CASSVDGALYYGYTF | TRBJ1-2 | . | few | TRBV9
TGTGCCAGCAGAGGGAATGAAAAACTGTTTTTT | CASRGNEKLFF | TRBJ1-4 | . | . | TRBV6-5
TGTGCCAGTAGTTCTCAGCGGGAGAGAGCTCTCACAGATACGCAGTATTTT | CASSSQRERALTDTQYF | TRBJ2-3 | TRBD2 | . | TRBV19
TGTGCCAGCAGCCCCGGGGCCAACGTCCTGACTTTC | CASSPGANVLTF | TRBJ2-6 | . | . | TRBV5-4
. | CAWASGTAEEKLFF | TRBJ1-4 | . | once | TRBV30
TGTGCCAGCTCACCACTTACAGGGAACCACGAGCAGTACTTC | CASSPLTGNHEQYF | TRBJ2-7 | . | . | TRBV18